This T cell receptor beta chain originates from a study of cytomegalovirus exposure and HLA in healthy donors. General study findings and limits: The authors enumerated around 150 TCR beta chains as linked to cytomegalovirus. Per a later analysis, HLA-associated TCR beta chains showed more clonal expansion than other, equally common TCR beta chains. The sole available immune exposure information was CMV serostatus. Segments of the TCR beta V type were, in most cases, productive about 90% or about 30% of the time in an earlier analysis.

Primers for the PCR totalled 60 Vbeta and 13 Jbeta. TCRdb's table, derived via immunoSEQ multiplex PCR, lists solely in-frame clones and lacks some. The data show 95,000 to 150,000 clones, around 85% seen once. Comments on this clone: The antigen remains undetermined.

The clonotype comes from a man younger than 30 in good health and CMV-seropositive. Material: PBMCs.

Here the CDR3 reads CASSPGQGVNEQYF. In DNA form, the CDR3 reads TGCGCCAGCAGCCCTGGACAGGGGGTGAACGAGCAGTACTTC. The chain is built from TRBV5-1 and TRBJ2-7; TRBD1 aligns across 10 bases. Germline lookup yields CDR1 SGHRS and CDR2 YFSETQ. Trimming removed 4 bases from V and 5 bases from J; junction bases left unmatched: 6. The CDR3 consists of 14 residues.